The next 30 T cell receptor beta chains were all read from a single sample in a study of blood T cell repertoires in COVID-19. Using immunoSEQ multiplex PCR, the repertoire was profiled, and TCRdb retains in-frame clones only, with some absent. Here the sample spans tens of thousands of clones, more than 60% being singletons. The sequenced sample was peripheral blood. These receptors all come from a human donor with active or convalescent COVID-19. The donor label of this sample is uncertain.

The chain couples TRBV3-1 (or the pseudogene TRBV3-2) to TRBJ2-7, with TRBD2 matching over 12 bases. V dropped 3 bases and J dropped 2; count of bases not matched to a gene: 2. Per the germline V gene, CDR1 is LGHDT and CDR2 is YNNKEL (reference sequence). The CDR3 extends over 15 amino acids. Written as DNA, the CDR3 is TGTGCCAGCAGCCAGACTAGCGGGAGTACCTACGAGCAGTACTTC. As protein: CASSQTSGSTYEQYF.

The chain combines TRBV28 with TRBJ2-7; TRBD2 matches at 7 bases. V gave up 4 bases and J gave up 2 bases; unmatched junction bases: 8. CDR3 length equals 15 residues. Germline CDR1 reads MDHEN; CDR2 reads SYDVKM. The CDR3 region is CASSSLGRGTYEQYF. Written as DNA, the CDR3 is TGTGCCAGCAGTTCCCTCGGGCGGGGGACCTACGAGCAGTACTTC.

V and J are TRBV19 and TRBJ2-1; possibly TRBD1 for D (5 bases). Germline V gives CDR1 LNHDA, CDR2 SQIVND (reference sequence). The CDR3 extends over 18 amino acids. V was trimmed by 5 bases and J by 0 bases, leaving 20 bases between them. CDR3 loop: CASSLDFMGRSSYNEQFF. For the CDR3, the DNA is TGTGCCAGTAGTCTCGACTTCATGGGGCGGAGCTCCTACAATGAGCAGTTCTTC.

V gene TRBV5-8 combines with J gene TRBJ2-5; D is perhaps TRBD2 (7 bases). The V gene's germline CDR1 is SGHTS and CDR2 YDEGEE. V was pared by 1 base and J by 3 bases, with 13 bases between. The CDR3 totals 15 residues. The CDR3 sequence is CASSLIQGGKETQYF. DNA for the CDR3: TGTGCCAGCAGCTTGATACAGGGAGGGAAAGAGACCCAGTACTTC. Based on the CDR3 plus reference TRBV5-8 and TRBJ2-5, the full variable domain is EAGVTQSPTHLIKTRGQQATLRCSPISGHTSVYWYQQALGLGLQFLLWYDEGEERNRGNFPPRFSGRQFPNYSSELNVNALELEDSALYLCASSLIQGGKETQYFGPGTRLLVL.

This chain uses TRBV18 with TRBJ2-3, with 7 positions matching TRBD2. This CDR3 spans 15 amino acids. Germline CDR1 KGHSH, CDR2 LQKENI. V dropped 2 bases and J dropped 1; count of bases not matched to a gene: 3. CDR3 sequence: CASSPSSGGTDTQYF. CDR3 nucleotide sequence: TGTGCCAGCTCACCATCTAGCGGAGGCACAGATACGCAGTATTTT.

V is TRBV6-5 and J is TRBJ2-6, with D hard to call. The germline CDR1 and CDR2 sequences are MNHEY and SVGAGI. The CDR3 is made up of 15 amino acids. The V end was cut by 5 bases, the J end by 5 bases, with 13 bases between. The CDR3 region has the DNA TGTGCCAGCAGTCGAGATTTCGAGAGGGCCAACGTCCTGACTTTC. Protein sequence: CASSRDFERANVLTF.

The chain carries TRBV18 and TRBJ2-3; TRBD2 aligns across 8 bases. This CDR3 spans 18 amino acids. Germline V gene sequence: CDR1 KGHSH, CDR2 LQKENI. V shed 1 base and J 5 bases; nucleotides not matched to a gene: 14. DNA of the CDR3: TGTGCCAGCTCACCACGGGCGCTTAATAGCGGGATTATAGATACGCAGTATTTT. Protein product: CASSPRALNSGIIDTQYF. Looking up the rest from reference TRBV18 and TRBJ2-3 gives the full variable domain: NAGVMQNPRHLVRRRGQEARLRCSPMKGHSHVYWYRQLPEEGLKFMVYLQKENIIDESGMPKERFSAEFPKEGPSILRIQQVVRGDSAAYFCASSPRALNSGIIDTQYFGPGTRLTVL.

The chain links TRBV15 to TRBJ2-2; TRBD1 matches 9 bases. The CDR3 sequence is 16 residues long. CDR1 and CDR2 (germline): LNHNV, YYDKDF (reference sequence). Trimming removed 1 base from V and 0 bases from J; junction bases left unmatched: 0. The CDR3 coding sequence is TGTGCCACCAGCAGAGGGACAGGGGCGAACACCGGGGAGCTGTTTTTT. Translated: CATSRGTGANTGELFF.

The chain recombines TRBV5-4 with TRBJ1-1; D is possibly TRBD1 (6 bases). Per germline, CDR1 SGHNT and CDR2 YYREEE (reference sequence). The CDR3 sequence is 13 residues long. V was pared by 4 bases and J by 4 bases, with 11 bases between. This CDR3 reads CASSQDSFTEAFF. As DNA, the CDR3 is TGTGCCAGCAGCCAGGACAGTTTCACTGAAGCTTTCTTT.

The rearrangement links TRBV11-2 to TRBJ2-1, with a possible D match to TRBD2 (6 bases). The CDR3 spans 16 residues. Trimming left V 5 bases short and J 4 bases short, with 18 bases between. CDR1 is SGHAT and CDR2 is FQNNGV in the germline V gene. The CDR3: CASSVSGGNTYNEQFF. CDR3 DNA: TGTGCCAGCAGCGTAAGCGGAGGGAATACTTACAATGAGCAGTTCTTC.

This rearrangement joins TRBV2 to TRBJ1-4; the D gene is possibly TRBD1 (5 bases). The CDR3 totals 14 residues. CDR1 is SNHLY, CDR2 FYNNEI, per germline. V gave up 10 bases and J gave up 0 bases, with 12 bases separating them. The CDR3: CATTGISTNEKLFF. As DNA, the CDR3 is TGTGCCACCACAGGTATCTCAACTAATGAAAAACTGTTTTTT.

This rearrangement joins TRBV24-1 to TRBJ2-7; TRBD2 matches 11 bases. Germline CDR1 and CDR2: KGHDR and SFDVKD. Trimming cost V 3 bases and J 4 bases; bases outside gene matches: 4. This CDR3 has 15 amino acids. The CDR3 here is CATSDPTSGRYEQYF. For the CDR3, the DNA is TGTGCCACCAGTGATCCAACTAGCGGGAGATACGAGCAGTACTTC.

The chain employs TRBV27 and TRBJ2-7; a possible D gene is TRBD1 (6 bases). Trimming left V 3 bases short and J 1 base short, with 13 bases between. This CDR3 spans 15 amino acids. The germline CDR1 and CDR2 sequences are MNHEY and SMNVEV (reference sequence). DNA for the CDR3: TGTGCCAGCAGTTTCACCAACGACAGGTCCTACGAGCAGTACTTC. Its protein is CASSFTNDRSYEQYF.

The CDR3 sequence: CASSQGLAEGYEQYF. The CDR3 nucleotides are TGTGCCAGCAGCCAAGGGCTAGCGGAGGGGTACGAGCAGTACTTC. V gene TRBV3-1 (or the pseudogene TRBV3-2) combines with J gene TRBJ2-7; 7 bases are shared with TRBD2. With V trimmed by 1 base and J by 4 bases, 7 bases remained unmatched. Looked up from germline, CDR1 is LGHDT and CDR2 is YNNKEL (reference sequence). The CDR3 length is 15 residues.

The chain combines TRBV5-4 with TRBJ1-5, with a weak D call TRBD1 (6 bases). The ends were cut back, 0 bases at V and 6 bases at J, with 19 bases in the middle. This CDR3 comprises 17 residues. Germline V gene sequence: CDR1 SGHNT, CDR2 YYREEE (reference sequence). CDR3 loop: CASSLGGGSFNGQPQHF. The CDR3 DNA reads TGTGCCAGCAGCTTGGGGGGGGGCAGCTTTAATGGTCAGCCCCAGCATTTT.

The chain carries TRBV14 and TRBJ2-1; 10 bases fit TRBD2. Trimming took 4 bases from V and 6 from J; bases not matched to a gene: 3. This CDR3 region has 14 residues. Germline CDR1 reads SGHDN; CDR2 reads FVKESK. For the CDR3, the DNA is TGTGCCAGCAGCCTTAGCGGGAGGTTCAATGAGCAGTTCTTC. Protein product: CASSLSGRFNEQFF.

DNA of the CDR3: TGTGCCAGCCTCAATTCACCCCTCCACTTT. Its protein is CASLNSPLHF. V and J are TRBV6-5 and TRBJ1-6; D unresolved. This CDR3 is built from 10 residues. Germline V gene data show CDR1 as MNHEY and CDR2 as SVGAGI. V gave up 8 bases and J gave up 7 bases, with 3 bases separating them.

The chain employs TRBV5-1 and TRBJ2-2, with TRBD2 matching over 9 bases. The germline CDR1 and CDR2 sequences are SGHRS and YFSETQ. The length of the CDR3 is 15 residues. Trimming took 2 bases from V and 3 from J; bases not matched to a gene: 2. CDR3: CASSFAGGDTGELFF. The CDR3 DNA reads TGCGCCAGCAGCTTTGCGGGAGGGGACACCGGGGAGCTGTTTTTT.

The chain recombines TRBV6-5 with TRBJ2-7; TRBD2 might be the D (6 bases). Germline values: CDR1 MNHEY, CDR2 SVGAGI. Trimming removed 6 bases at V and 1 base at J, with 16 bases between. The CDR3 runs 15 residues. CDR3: CASRSGSGLSYEQYF. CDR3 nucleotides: TGTGCCAGCAGATCAGGGAGCGGGTTATCCTACGAGCAGTACTTC.

CDR3 loop: CASSFTGYNQPQHF. For the CDR3, the DNA is TGTGCCAGCAGCTTCACCGGGTACAATCAGCCCCAGCATTTT. The J gene is TRBJ1-5, the V gene TRBV5-8, with D uncertain. Trimming removed 2 bases at V and 3 bases at J, with 9 bases between. The germline CDR1 and CDR2 sequences are SGHTS and YDEGEE. The CDR3 contains 14 residues. Together with reference TRBV5-8 and TRBJ1-5, the CDR3 gives the full variable domain: EAGVTQSPTHLIKTRGQQATLRCSPISGHTSVYWYQQALGLGLQFLLWYDEGEERNRGNFPPRFSGRQFPNYSSELNVNALELEDSALYLCASSFTGYNQPQHFGDGTRLSIL.

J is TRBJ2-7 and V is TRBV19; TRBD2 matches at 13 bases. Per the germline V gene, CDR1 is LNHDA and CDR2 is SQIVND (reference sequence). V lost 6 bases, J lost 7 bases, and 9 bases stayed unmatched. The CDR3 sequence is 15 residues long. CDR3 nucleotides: TGTGCCAGTAGGGGGACTAGCGGGACCTCTGGGGAGCAGTACTTC. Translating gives CASRGTSGTSGEQYF.

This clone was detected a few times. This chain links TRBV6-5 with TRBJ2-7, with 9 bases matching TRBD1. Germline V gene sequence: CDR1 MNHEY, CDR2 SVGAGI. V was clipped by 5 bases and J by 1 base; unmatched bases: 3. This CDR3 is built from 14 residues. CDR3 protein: CASSTGTGSYEQYF. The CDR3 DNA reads TGTGCCAGCAGTACCGGGACAGGGTCCTACGAGCAGTACTTC.

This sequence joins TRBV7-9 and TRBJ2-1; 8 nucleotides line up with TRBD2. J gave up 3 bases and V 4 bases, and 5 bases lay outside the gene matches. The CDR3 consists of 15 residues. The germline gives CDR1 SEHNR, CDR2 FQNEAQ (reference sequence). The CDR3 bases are TGTGCCAGCAGCTCACTTAGCGGGAACTACAATGAGCAGTTCTTC. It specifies CASSSLSGNYNEQFF.

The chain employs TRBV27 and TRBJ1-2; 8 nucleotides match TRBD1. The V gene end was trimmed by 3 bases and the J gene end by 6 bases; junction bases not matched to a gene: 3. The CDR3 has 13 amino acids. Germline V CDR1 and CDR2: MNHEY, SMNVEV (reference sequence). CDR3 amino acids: CASSFPQGDGYTF. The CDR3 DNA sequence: TGTGCCAGCAGTTTCCCACAGGGGGATGGCTACACCTTC.

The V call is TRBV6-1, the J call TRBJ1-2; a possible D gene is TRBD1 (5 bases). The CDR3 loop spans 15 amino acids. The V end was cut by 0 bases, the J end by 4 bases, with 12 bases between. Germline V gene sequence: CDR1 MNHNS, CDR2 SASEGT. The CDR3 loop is CASSEALQEFYGYTF. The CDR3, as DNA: TGTGCCAGCAGTGAAGCGCTACAGGAGTTCTATGGCTACACCTTC.

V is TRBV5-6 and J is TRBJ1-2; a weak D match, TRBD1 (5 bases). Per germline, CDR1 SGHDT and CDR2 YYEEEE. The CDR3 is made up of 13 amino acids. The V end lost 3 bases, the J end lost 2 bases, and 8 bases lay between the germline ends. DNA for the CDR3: TGTGCCAGCAGCTGGGGGGGAAACTATGGCTACACCTTC. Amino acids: CASSWGGNYGYTF.

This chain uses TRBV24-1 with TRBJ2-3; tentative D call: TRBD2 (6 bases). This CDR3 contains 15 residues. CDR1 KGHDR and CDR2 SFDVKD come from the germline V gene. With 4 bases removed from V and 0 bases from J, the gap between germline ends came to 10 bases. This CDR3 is CATSDLARSTDTQYF. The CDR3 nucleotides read TGTGCCACCAGTGACCTAGCGAGAAGCACAGATACGCAGTATTTT.

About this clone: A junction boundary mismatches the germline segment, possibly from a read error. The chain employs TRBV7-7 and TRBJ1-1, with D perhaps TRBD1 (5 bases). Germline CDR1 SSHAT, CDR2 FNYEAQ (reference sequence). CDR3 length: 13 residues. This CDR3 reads CASSLSQGTEAFF. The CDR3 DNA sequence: TGTGCTAGCAGCCTCAGCCAGGGCACTGAAGCTTTCTTT. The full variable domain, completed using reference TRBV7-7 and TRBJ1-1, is GAGVSQSPRYKVTKRGQDVTLRCDPISSHATLYWYQQALGQGPEFLTYFNYEAQPDKSGLPSDRFSAERPEGSISTLTIQRTEQRDSAMYRCASSLSQGTEAFFGQGTRLTVV.

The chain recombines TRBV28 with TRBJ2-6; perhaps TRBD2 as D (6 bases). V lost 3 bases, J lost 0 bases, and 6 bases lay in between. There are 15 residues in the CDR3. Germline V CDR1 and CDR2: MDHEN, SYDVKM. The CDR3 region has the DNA TGTGCCAGCAGTTTGGGGGGCTCTGGGGCCAACGTCCTGACTTTC. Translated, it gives CASSLGGSGANVLTF.

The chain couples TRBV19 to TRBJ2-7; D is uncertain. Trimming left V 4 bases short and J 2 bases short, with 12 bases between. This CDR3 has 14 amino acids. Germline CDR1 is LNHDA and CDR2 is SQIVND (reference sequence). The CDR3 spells CASSRAYTTYEQYF. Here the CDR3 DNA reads TGTGCCAGTAGTAGGGCCTACACGACCTACGAGCAGTACTTC.